The 13 T cell receptor beta chains reported below all come from one sample, sequenced in a study of identifying expanded T cells in peripheral blood. Here immunoSEQ multiplex PCR was the method, and the copy in TCRdb shows in-frame clones only, minus some. The data contain about 82,000 clones, roughly 90% of them singletons. The source material was blood. These receptors were taken from a person aged 18 to 75 in good health.

This chain connects TRBV4-1 to TRBJ2-7; D is unclear. V lost 2 bases and J lost 0, with 11 bases in between. The CDR3 runs to 15 residues. The V gene's germline CDR1 is MGHRA and CDR2 YSYEKL. CDR3 in DNA: TGCGCCAGCAGCCAAACGGGTCCGAGCTCCTACGAGCAGTACTTC. It codes for CASSQTGPSSYEQYF.

The rearrangement uses TRBV5-5 and TRBJ1-2; possibly TRBD1 for D (5 bases). This CDR3 region has 15 residues. The germline V gene has CDR1 SGHKS and CDR2 YYEKEE (reference sequence). Trimming shortened V by 3 bases and J by 6 bases, and 18 bases separated the two germline ends. The CDR3 DNA reads TGTGCCAGCAGCTCCTGGGGCCGTCAAGGAGATGGCTACACCTTC. Its protein is CASSSWGRQGDGYTF.

V usage is TRBV4-3 and J usage is TRBJ1-2, with 8 nucleotides matching TRBD1. The CDR3 length is 14 residues. From germline, CDR1 is LGHNA and CDR2 YSLEER. V gave up 0 bases and J gave up 8 bases; unmatched junction bases: 5. This CDR3 is CASSQEDRVTGYTF. The CDR3, as DNA: TGCGCCAGCAGCCAAGAGGACAGGGTGACCGGCTACACCTTC.

This rearrangement joins TRBV4-2 to TRBJ2-7, with D possibly matching TRBD2 (5 bases). Trimming took 0 bases from V and 2 from J, leaving 11 bases between them. CDR1 is LGHNA and CDR2 is YNFKEQ in the germline V gene. The CDR3 consists of 15 residues. Written as DNA, the CDR3 is TGTGCCAGCAGCCAAGATCTTGACGGGACCTACGAGCAGTACTTC. Translation: CASSQDLDGTYEQYF.

V usage is TRBV9 and J usage is TRBJ1-1, with D hard to call. Germline CDR1 and CDR2: SGDLS and YYNGEE. Between the trimmed V and J ends, which lost 0 bases and 1 base, there was a span of 7 bases. The CDR3 has 14 residues. The CDR3 nucleotides are TGTGCCAGCAGCGTAGGAACATCGAACACTGAAGCTTTCTTT. Translated: CASSVGTSNTEAFF.

This clone was seen a single time. The J gene is TRBJ1-2, the V gene TRBV11-3; a possible D gene is TRBD1 (5 bases). V lost 2 bases to trimming and J lost 8 bases, with 18 bases between them. Looked up from germline, CDR1 is SGHNT and CDR2 is YENEEA. This CDR3 region has 15 residues. CDR3 in DNA: TGTGCCAGCAGCTTAATGGACATACTCTCTCGGGGCTACACCTTC. It yields the protein CASSLMDILSRGYTF.

The CDR3 DNA follows: TGTGCCAGCAGCCCTGGGACAGACTCTGGAAACACCATATATTTT. Protein product: CASSPGTDSGNTIYF. V gene TRBV5-6 combines with J gene TRBJ1-3; 7 nucleotides line up with TRBD1. Trimming took 4 bases from V and 0 from J; bases not matched to a gene: 4. Per germline, CDR1 SGHDT and CDR2 YYEEEE. This CDR3 has 15 amino acids.

The chain uses TRBV6-5 and TRBJ1-2, with 9 bases aligning to TRBD1. The CDR3 extends over 15 amino acids. The germline gives CDR1 MNHEY, CDR2 SVGAGI. V was clipped by 7 bases and J by 7 bases; unmatched bases: 13. This CDR3 reads CASNGQGLRGAGYTF. CDR3 DNA sequence: TGTGCCAGCAACGGACAGGGGCTCAGGGGTGCTGGCTACACCTTC.

This sequence joins TRBV19 and TRBJ1-2; possible D gene TRBD1, 5 bases. Germline values: CDR1 LNHDA, CDR2 SQIVND (reference sequence). V lost 6 bases, J lost 4 bases, and 21 bases lay in between. This CDR3 comprises 16 residues. CDR3 coding DNA: TGTGCCAGTAGGGGGGAACAGCCTCTAAGTGGCTATGGCTACACCTTC. Translated: CASRGEQPLSGYGYTF.

The rearrangement links TRBV19 to TRBJ1-5, with 8 bases that match TRBD1. CDR1 LNHDA and CDR2 SQIVND come from the germline V gene (reference sequence). CDR3 size: 14 residues. The trim removed 5 bases at V and 7 bases at J, leaving 7 bases unmatched. The CDR3 DNA is TGTGCCAGTAGTCTGACGACAGGGGTCCAGCCCCAGCATTTT. Its translation: CASSLTTGVQPQHF. Together with reference TRBV19 and TRBJ1-5, the CDR3 gives the full variable domain: DGGITQSPKYLFRKEGQNVTLSCEQNLNHDAMYWYRQDPGQGLRLIYYSQIVNDFQKGDIAEGYSVSREKKESFPLTVTSAQKNPTAFYLCASSLTTGVQPQHFGDGTRLSIL.

The rearrangement joins TRBV28 to TRBJ2-1, with TRBD1 matching over 9 bases. CDR1 and CDR2 from the germline V gene are MDHEN and SYDVKM. This CDR3 comprises 12 residues. Trimming at V came to 7 bases and at J to 7 bases, leaving 2 bases not matched to a gene. CDR3 bases: TGTGCCAGCACGACAGGGGGGAATGAGCAGTTCTTC. Its protein product is CASTTGGNEQFF.

This sequence joins TRBV30 and TRBJ1-3; D uncertain. The ends were cut back, 0 bases at V and 4 bases at J, with 1 base in the middle. The CDR3 extends over 11 amino acids. Per the germline V gene, CDR1 is GTSNPN and CDR2 is SVGIG (reference sequence). CDR3 DNA sequence: TGTGCCTGGAGTGTAGGAAACACCATATATTTT. Translation gives CAWSVGNTIYF.

This chain links TRBV11-2 with TRBJ2-1; TRBD1 matches at 9 bases. Trimming took 5 bases from V and 5 from J; bases not matched to a gene: 7. This CDR3 spans 15 amino acids. Germline values: CDR1 SGHAT, CDR2 FQNNGV. The CDR3 loop reads CASSHTGGRDNEQFF. CDR3 in DNA: TGTGCCAGCAGCCACACAGGGGGCCGGGACAATGAGCAGTTCTTC.